These 27 T cell receptor beta chains originate from one sample sequenced in a study of blood T cell repertoires in COVID-19. The assay was immunoSEQ multiplex PCR, and TCRdb's table has in-frame clones only and misses some. Of more than 250,000 clones in the sample, under 95% were seen once. Material for sequencing was PBMCs or T cells enriched from blood (not recorded which). These receptors came from a woman aged 25 to 39 who had recovered from COVID-19.

This sequence joins TRBV2 and TRBJ1-1; D not resolved. The CDR3 has 13 residues. Between the trimmed V and J ends, which lost 8 bases and 6 bases, there was a span of 16 bases. Germline CDR1 is SNHLY and CDR2 is FYNNEI. This CDR3 is CASGRALGAEAFF. The CDR3 DNA follows: TGTGCCAGCGGGAGGGCCCTTGGCGCTGAAGCTTTCTTT.

With regard to this clone: The same CDR3 also results from other DNA sequences found in this sample. This sequence joins TRBV2 and TRBJ1-1, with D maybe TRBD1 (5 bases). The ends were cut back, 6 bases at V and 1 base at J, with 9 bases in the middle. Germline loops: CDR1 SNHLY, CDR2 FYNNEI. The CDR3 spans 13 residues. The CDR3 coding sequence is TGTGCCAGCAGGGCCGACAGGAACACTGAAGCTTTCTTT. Amino acids: CASRADRNTEAFF.

This clone turned up a few times. The rearrangement uses TRBV2 and TRBJ1-2, with a weak D call TRBD1 (5 bases). Germline assignment: CDR1 SNHLY and CDR2 FYNNEI. V was clipped by 8 bases and J by 2 bases, with 9 bases between them. CDR3 length: 12 residues. CDR3 in amino acids: CASGADNYGYTF. The CDR3 DNA follows: TGTGCCAGCGGGGCCGACAACTATGGCTACACCTTC.

This chain links TRBV30 with TRBJ1-1; D uncertain. V lost 8 bases, J lost 0 bases, and 10 bases lay in between. The germline V gene encodes CDR1 GTSNPN and CDR2 SVGIG (reference sequence). The CDR3 consists of 12 residues. CDR3 region: CAAVKVNTEAFF. The CDR3 DNA sequence: TGTGCCGCGGTAAAGGTGAACACTGAAGCTTTCTTT.

This clone was seen a single time. The chain recombines TRBV6-5 with TRBJ1-5; 8 nucleotides align to TRBD1. Germline CDR1 MNHEY, CDR2 SVGAGI. Trimming removed 4 bases from V and 2 bases from J; junction bases left unmatched: 4. This CDR3 spans 15 amino acids. The CDR3 sequence is CASSLDRAGNQPQHF. The CDR3 nucleotides are TGTGCCAGCAGTTTGGACAGGGCAGGCAATCAGCCCCAGCATTTT.

This clone was counted a single time. The rearrangement links TRBV7-2 to TRBJ2-2; tentatively, D is TRBD1 (6 bases). Germline CDR1 and CDR2: SGHTA and FQGNSA. V was trimmed by 2 bases and J by 5 bases, leaving 12 bases between them. This CDR3 comprises 15 residues. This CDR3 is CASSLSGDRTGELFF. The CDR3 region has the DNA TGTGCCAGCAGCTTATCAGGGGATAGGACCGGGGAGCTGTTTTTT.

CDR3 DNA sequence: TGTGCCAGCAGTATCGGACTGCTTTCGAACACTGAAGCTTTCTTT. Protein product: CASSIGLLSNTEAFF. The rearrangement uses TRBV28 and TRBJ1-1; D gene unclear. The CDR3 totals 15 residues. The V end was cut by 5 bases, the J end by 1 base, with 14 bases between. The V gene's germline CDR1 is MDHEN and CDR2 SYDVKM.

The chain joins TRBV2 to TRBJ1-4; TRBD1 aligns across 8 bases. The CDR3 sequence is 13 residues long. V lost 5 bases, J lost 7 bases, and 3 bases stayed unmatched. CDR1 and CDR2 (germline): SNHLY, FYNNEI. Written as DNA, the CDR3 is TGTGCCAGCAGTAAGACAGGGGTTGAAAAACTGTTTTTT. Protein sequence: CASSKTGVEKLFF.

This clone has only a few counts. The rearrangement links TRBV2 to TRBJ1-2; TRBD1 matches at 9 bases. The CDR3 consists of 14 residues. The germline CDR1 and CDR2 sequences are SNHLY and FYNNEI. The V segment lost 4 bases and the J segment 4 bases; nucleotides outside the gene matches: 4. The CDR3 coding sequence is TGTGCCAGCAGTGGCGGACAGGGGATCTATGGCTACACCTTC. This sequence encodes CASSGGQGIYGYTF.

V is TRBV5-6 and J is TRBJ2-7, with D possibly being TRBD2 (6 bases). The CDR3 contains 14 residues. V lost 4 bases and J 4 bases, leaving 15 bases between the germline ends. The germline V gene encodes CDR1 SGHDT and CDR2 YYEEEE. CDR3 residues: CASSQSRRGYEQYF. The CDR3 region has the DNA TGTGCCAGCAGCCAAAGCCGCCGGGGGTACGAGCAGTACTTC.

This clone has only one observation. J is TRBJ1-3 and V is TRBV27; no clear D gene. Germline V gives CDR1 MNHEY, CDR2 SMNVEV (reference sequence). The CDR3 totals 17 residues. The V end lost 0 bases, the J end lost 5 bases, and 17 bases lay between the germline ends. The CDR3 DNA sequence: TGTGCCAGCAGTTTATCCATGACACTTACATCGAGAAACACCATATATTTT. It yields the protein CASSLSMTLTSRNTIYF.

This chain links TRBV5-1 with TRBJ1-2; D remains unclear. The CDR3 loop spans 13 amino acids. V was trimmed by 5 bases and J by 3 bases, leaving 11 bases between them. CDR1 is SGHRS, CDR2 YFSETQ, per germline. The CDR3 protein is CASSSEGDYGYTF. The DNA for the CDR3 is TGCGCCAGCAGTTCCGAAGGAGACTATGGCTACACCTTC. Variable domain in full (rest from reference TRBV5-1 and TRBJ1-2): KAGVTQTPRYLIKTRGQQVTLSCSPISGHRSVSWYQQTPGQGLQFLFEYFSETQRNKGNFPGRFSGRQFSNSRSEMNVSTLELGDSALYLCASSSEGDYGYTFGSGTRLTVV.

V gene TRBV7-8 combines with J gene TRBJ1-1; 7 nucleotides align to TRBD1. The CDR3 is 16 amino acids. V dropped 5 bases and J dropped 0; count of bases not matched to a gene: 9. Germline loops: CDR1 SGHVS, CDR2 FQNEAQ. The CDR3 loop reads CASSGQDPNMNTEAFF. CDR3 bases: TGTGCCAGCAGCGGACAGGATCCCAACATGAACACTGAAGCTTTCTTT. Full variable domain (outside the CDR3, taken from reference TRBV7-8 and TRBJ1-1): GAGVSQSPRYKVAKRGQDVALRCDPISGHVSLFWYQQALGQGPEFLTYFQNEAQLDKSGLPSDRFFAERPEGSVSTLKIQRTQQEDSAVYLCASSGQDPNMNTEAFFGQGTRLTVV.

The CDR3 DNA reads TGTGCCAGCAGTTATCTGCAGGTCCCCTATGGCTACACCTTC. This translates into CASSYLQVPYGYTF. The chain is built from TRBV6-5 and TRBJ1-2, with D unclear. V gave up 3 bases and J gave up 4 bases, with 12 bases separating them. Germline CDR1 is MNHEY and CDR2 is SVGAGI. The CDR3 consists of 14 residues.

CDR3 loop: CASSSGTGNYEQYF. CDR3 sequence (DNA): TGTGCCAGCAGCTCCGGGACAGGGAACTACGAGCAGTACTTC. The V gene is TRBV7-2, the J gene TRBJ2-7, with TRBD1 matching over 9 bases. CDR1 is SGHTA, CDR2 FQGNSA, per germline. J was trimmed by 3 bases and V by 4 bases; bases with no gene match: 4. This CDR3 spans 14 amino acids.

This chain connects TRBV5-1 to TRBJ2-1; 7 bases fit TRBD2. The germline CDR1 and CDR2 sequences are SGHRS and YFSETQ. J gave up 9 bases and V 0 bases, and 12 bases lay outside the gene matches. CDR3 length: 16 amino acids. The CDR3 DNA follows: TGCGCCAGCAGCTTGGCGGGCGGGGGTACCGGTTCTGAGCAGTTCTTC. Its protein is CASSLAGGGTGSEQFF.

A single count supports this clone. The chain uses TRBV18 and TRBJ1-4; D is perhaps TRBD1 (5 bases). Germline V gene lookup returns CDR1 KGHSH and CDR2 LQKENI. The germline V and J ends were trimmed by 3 bases and 6 bases, with 8 bases remaining between them. This CDR3 has 13 amino acids. The CDR3 here is CASSPGADEKLFF. The CDR3 coding sequence is TGTGCCAGCTCACCTGGGGCAGATGAAAAACTGTTTTTT.

This clone was found a few times. CDR3 sequence reads: CASSPRRQGFSGYTF. Written as DNA, the CDR3 is TGTGCCAGCAGCCCTCGGAGACAGGGGTTTAGTGGCTACACCTTC. The chain joins TRBV9 to TRBJ1-2; 8 bases agree with TRBD1. CDR1 SGDLS and CDR2 YYNGEE come from the germline V gene. CDR3 length: 15 residues. The V gene end was trimmed by 4 bases and the J gene end by 7 bases; junction bases not matched to a gene: 12.

The rearrangement uses TRBV3-1 (or the pseudogene TRBV3-2) and TRBJ1-4; 10 positions agree with TRBD1. The CDR3 is 16 residues long. In germline, CDR1 is LGHDT, CDR2 YNNKEL (reference sequence). The trim removed 2 bases at V and 5 bases at J, leaving 5 bases unmatched. CDR3: CASSQFGGQGNEKLFF. The CDR3 region has the DNA TGTGCCAGCAGCCAATTCGGGGGACAGGGGAATGAAAAACTGTTTTTT.

The chain has TRBV4-3 and TRBJ2-3; D is possibly TRBD2 (5 bases). Deletions cut 0 bases from V and 2 bases from J, with 15 bases between. The CDR3 loop spans 17 amino acids. Germline V gene data show CDR1 as LGHNA and CDR2 as YSLEER. The CDR3 DNA reads TGCGCCAGCAGCCAAGAGCCCCGGGGTGTTACCACAGATACGCAGTATTTT. This sequence encodes CASSQEPRGVTTDTQYF.

The chain employs TRBV19 and TRBJ1-5, with 11 bases fitting TRBD1. CDR1 LNHDA and CDR2 SQIVND come from the germline V gene (reference sequence). This CDR3 is 17 amino acids long. V lost 6 bases to trimming and J lost 11 bases; unmatched junction nucleotides: 18. The CDR3 sequence: CASSADGRTGGMIAQHF. CDR3 DNA: TGTGCCAGTAGCGCCGACGGTCGGACAGGGGGCATGATAGCCCAGCATTTT. The complete variable domain, with remaining parts taken from reference TRBV19 and TRBJ1-5, reads DGGITQSPKYLFRKEGQNVTLSCEQNLNHDAMYWYRQDPGQGLRLIYYSQIVNDFQKGDIAEGYSVSREKKESFPLTVTSAQKNPTAFYLCASSADGRTGGMIAQHFGDGTRLSIL.

The sample holds a few counts of this clone. The chain recombines TRBV7-2 with TRBJ1-3; 7 nucleotides line up with TRBD1. Germline V gene sequence: CDR1 SGHTA, CDR2 FQGNSA. The trim removed 5 bases at V and 1 base at J, leaving 5 bases unmatched. The CDR3 extends over 15 amino acids. The CDR3, as DNA: TGTGCCAGCAGCACCTGGGACAGATCTGGAAACACCATATATTTT. It translates to CASSTWDRSGNTIYF.

In DNA form, the CDR3 reads TGTGCCAGCAGCCGACTAGCGGGAGGGGTCGAGCAGTACTTC. This encodes CASSRLAGGVEQYF. The chain uses TRBV11-2 and TRBJ2-7; TRBD2 aligns across 14 bases. Germline CDR1 is SGHAT and CDR2 is FQNNGV. V shed 5 bases and J 6 bases; nucleotides not matched to a gene: 3. The length of the CDR3 is 14 residues.

V is TRBV20-1 and J is TRBJ2-2, with TRBD2 as a possible D gene (5 bases). The CDR3 has 15 residues. Germline loops: CDR1 DFQATT, CDR2 SNEGSKA (reference sequence). Trimming took 3 bases from V and 4 from J, leaving 15 bases between them. In DNA, the CDR3 is TGCAGTGCTAGTTTAGCTAGCTTGATCACCGGGGAGCTGTTTTTT. Its translation is CSASLASLITGELFF.

In this sample, this clone turned up once. The chain carries TRBV19 and TRBJ2-1; perhaps TRBD2 as D (6 bases). V dropped 5 bases and J dropped 2 bases, with 19 bases sitting between them. The CDR3 loop spans 17 amino acids. Looked up from germline, CDR1 is LNHDA and CDR2 is SQIVND (reference sequence). Here the CDR3 DNA reads TGTGCCAGTAGTCCGCCTCGAGGAGGGCTCACCTACAATGAGCAGTTCTTC. It is translated as CASSPPRGGLTYNEQFF.

In this sample, this clone turned up once. The chain has TRBV27 and TRBJ1-5; the match to TRBD1 covers 10 bases. Germline lookup yields CDR1 MNHEY and CDR2 SMNVEV (reference sequence). V lost 5 bases to trimming and J lost 2 bases; unmatched junction nucleotides: 3. CDR3 length: 15 residues. The CDR3 bases are TGTGCCAGCAGTCCCGGGACAGGGGGCAATCAGCCCCAGCATTTT. Residues: CASSPGTGGNQPQHF.

This sequence joins TRBV4-3 and TRBJ2-7, with D tentatively TRBD1 (5 bases). Trimming stripped 0 bases from V and 2 bases from J, with 17 bases between. Germline CDR1 is LGHNA and CDR2 is YSLEER. This CDR3 is built from 17 residues. The CDR3 DNA reads TGCGCCAGCAGCCAAGAAAGTTCAGGGAAAAAAACCTACGAGCAGTACTTC. This encodes CASSQESSGKKTYEQYF.